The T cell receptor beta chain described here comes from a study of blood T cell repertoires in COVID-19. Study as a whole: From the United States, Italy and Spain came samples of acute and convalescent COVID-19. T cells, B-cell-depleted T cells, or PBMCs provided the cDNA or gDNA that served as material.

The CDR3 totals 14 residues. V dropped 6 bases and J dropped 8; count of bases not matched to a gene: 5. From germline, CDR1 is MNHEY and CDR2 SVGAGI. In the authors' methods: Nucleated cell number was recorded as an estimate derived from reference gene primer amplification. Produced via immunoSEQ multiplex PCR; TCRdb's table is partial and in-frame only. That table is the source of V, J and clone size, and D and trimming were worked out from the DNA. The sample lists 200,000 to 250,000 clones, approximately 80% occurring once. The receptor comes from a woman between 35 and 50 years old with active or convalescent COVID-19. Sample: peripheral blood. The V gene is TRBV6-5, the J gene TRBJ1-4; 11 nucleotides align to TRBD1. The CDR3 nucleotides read TGTGCCAGCAGGGTTGGGACAGGGGGAGAAAAACTGTTTTTT. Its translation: CASRVGTGGEKLFF.